Listed below are T cell receptor beta chains from one sample, sequenced in a study of T cells in localized non-small cell lung cancer. TCRdb's copy holds only in-frame clones and misses some; the assay was immunoSEQ multiplex PCR. The sample has about 82,000 clones, roughly 75% seen once. The source material was PBMCs, sampled before any cancer treatment. The receptors come from a man between 40 and 69 years old with stage II squamous cell lung carcinoma. The CDR3 runs from the conserved cysteine through the conserved F or W. D genes are given only for firm matches. Clone size, where shown, is once, few, many, or a class for clones that have expanded.

NA,TRBV5-1,NA,TRBJ1-2,CASSLSSTDYGYTF,TGCGCCAGCAGCTTGAGTTCTACAGACTATGGCTACACCTTC
TRBD1,TRBV7-3,NA,TRBJ1-2,CASSLGTGASVGYTF,TGTGCCAGCAGCTTAGGGACAGGGGCGAGTGTTGGCTACACCTTC
NA,TRBV4-2,NA,TRBJ1-1,CASSQDFGFANTEAFF,TGTGCCAGCAGCCAAGACTTTGGATTTGCGAACACTGAAGCTTTCTTT
NA,TRBV27,NA,TRBJ1-5,CASSISGGGQPQHF,TGTGCCAGCAGCATCAGTGGGGGCGGGCAGCCCCAGCATTTT
NA,TRBV6-5,NA,TRBJ1-2,CASSDSGVGLDGYTF,TGTGCCAGCAGCGATTCAGGGGTCGGGTTGGATGGCTACACCTTC
TRBD1,TRBV28,NA,TRBJ1-4,CASSLGQDEKLFF,TGTGCCAGCAGTTTGGGACAGGATGAAAAACTGTTTTTT
TRBD2,TRBV2,NA,TRBJ2-7,CASSTSGSYPSYEQYF,TGTGCCAGCAGTACTAGCGGGAGTTACCCCTCCTACGAGCAGTACTTC
NA,TRBV28,NA,TRBJ2-7,CASTSGYEQYF,TGTGCCAGCACCTCGGGCTACGAGCAGTACTTC
NA,TRBV11-2,few,TRBJ1-4,CASSSGDRTTNEKLFF,TGTGCCAGCAGCTCAGGTGACAGAACAACTAATGAAAAACTGTTTTTT
TRBD2,TRBV6-5,once,TRBJ2-7,CASSPDSGRAYEQYF,TGTGCCAGCAGCCCCGATAGCGGGAGGGCCTACGAGCAGTACTTC
TRBD2,TRBV5-1,NA,TRBJ2-1,CASSLTGGSYNEQFF,TGCGCCAGCAGCTTGACGGGAGGCTCCTACAATGAGCAGTTCTTC
NA,TRBV5-1,once,TRBJ1-1,CASSQIIRSLNTEAFF,TGCGCCAGCAGCCAAATCATCAGGTCTTTGAACACTGAAGCTTTCTTT
TRBD1,TRBV7-6,NA,TRBJ1-2,CASSLGGGGYGYTF,TGTGCCAGCAGCTTAGGAGGGGGCGGCTATGGCTACACCTTC
NA,TRBV6-1,NA,TRBJ1-3,CAGGSGPYGNTIYF,TGTGCCGGTGGCAGTGGGCCTTATGGAAACACCATATATTTT
NA,TRBV10-3,NA,TRBJ1-5,CAISESQRGYNDQPQHF,TGTGCCATCAGTGAGTCACAGAGGGGCTACAATGATCAGCCCCAGCATTTT
TRBD1,TRBV5-1,NA,TRBJ2-2,CASSSGQGYTGELFF,TGCGCCAGCAGCTCCGGACAGGGTTACACCGGGGAGCTGTTTTTT
TRBD1,TRBV30,few,TRBJ1-6,CAWKPQGLGSPLHF,TGTGCCTGGAAGCCACAGGGGCTAGGTTCACCCCTCCACTTT
NA,TRBV11-3,NA,TRBJ1-1,CASSSQGNTEAFF,TGTGCCAGCAGCTCGCAGGGGAACACTGAAGCTTTCTTT
NA,TRBV9,NA,TRBJ1-1,CASSVEPNTEAFF,TGTGCCAGCAGCGTAGAGCCGAACACTGAAGCTTTCTTT
TRBD1,TRBV2,once,TRBJ1-2,CASSGRPGGSGEGYTF,TGTGCCAGCAGTGGTAGGCCAGGGGGCTCGGGGGAAGGCTACACCTTC
TRBD2,TRBV11-3,NA,TRBJ2-3,CASSLKLAGATDTQYF,TGTGCCAGCAGCTTAAAACTAGCGGGAGCCACAGATACGCAGTATTTT
NA,TRBV19,NA,TRBJ1-6,CASQDGSRSPLHF,TGTGCCAGTCAAGATGGGTCTCGGTCACCCCTCCACTTT
NA,TRBV4-1,NA,TRBJ2-7,CASSQTSLDSYEQYF,TGCGCCAGCAGCCAAACGTCCTTGGACTCCTACGAGCAGTACTTC
TRBD1,TRBV6-5,few,TRBJ2-7,CASSGAGGPYEQYF,TGTGCCAGCAGTGGGGCAGGGGGCCCCTACGAGCAGTACTTC
TRBD2,TRBV29-1,NA,TRBJ2-1,CSVTGTSGKSSYNEQFF,TGCAGCGTTACCGGGACTAGCGGGAAAAGCTCCTACAATGAGCAGTTCTTC
TRBD1,TRBV27,NA,TRBJ1-6,CASSSGQVYSPLHF,TGTGCCAGCAGTTCCGGACAGGTGTACTCACCCCTCCACTTT
NA,TRBV6-4,once,TRBJ2-3,CASSRRGGESTDTQYF,TGTGCCAGCAGTAGACGGGGCGGGGAAAGCACAGATACGCAGTATTTT
NA,TRBV5-3,NA,TRBJ2-7,CARSWGDSYEQYF,TGTGCCAGAAGCTGGGGGGATTCCTACGAGCAGTACTTC
NA,TRBV19,NA,TRBJ2-4,CASSGGLLGAKNIQYF,TGTGCCAGTAGTGGGGGGCTCCTGGGAGCCAAAAACATTCAGTACTTC
TRBD1,TRBV9,NA,TRBJ2-3,CASSVAGGGTDTQYF,TGTGCCAGCAGCGTAGCAGGGGGCGGAACAGATACGCAGTATTTT
NA,TRBV10-3,NA,TRBJ1-1,CAISVSGGLNTEAFF,TGTGCCATCAGTGTCTCTGGGGGCTTAAACACTGAAGCTTTCTTT
TRBD1,TRBV6-4,NA,TRBJ2-2,CASRRDRGTGELFF,TGTGCCAGCAGGAGAGACAGGGGGACCGGGGAGCTGTTTTTT
NA,TRBV7-8,many,TRBJ1-6,CASSRIDSPLHF,TGTGCCAGCAGCCGCATTGACTCACCCCTCCACTTT
TRBD1,TRBV10-3,few,TRBJ2-2,CAIRAGGLRTGELFF,TGTGCCATCAGGGCAGGGGGATTACGGACCGGGGAGCTGTTTTTT
NA,TRBV28,NA,TRBJ1-3,CASSFIYPSKPSGNTIYF,TGTGCCAGCAGTTTCATTTACCCCTCTAAGCCCTCTGGAAACACCATATATTTT
NA,TRBV2,NA,TRBJ1-5,CASSEVSGDSNQPQHF,TGTGCCAGCAGTGAAGTATCGGGGGATAGCAATCAGCCCCAGCATTTT
NA,TRBV6-6,NA,TRBJ1-5,CASSQTLSGNQPQHF,TGTGCCAGCAGTCAAACACTGTCCGGCAATCAGCCCCAGCATTTT
TRBD1,TRBV29-1,NA,TRBJ2-6,CSVLTGDRRSGANVLTF,TGCAGCGTCCTGACAGGGGATCGAAGAAGTGGGGCCAACGTCCTGACTTTC
NA,TRBV5-8,NA,TRBJ2-1,CASSSGVGTYNEQFF,TGTGCCAGCAGCTCGGGGGTGGGCACCTACAATGAGCAGTTCTTC
NA,TRBV28,NA,TRBJ2-7,CASRPTGRQGAEQYF,TGTGCCAGCAGACCGACGGGACGACAAGGGGCCGAGCAGTACTTC
TRBD2,TRBV7-9,NA,TRBJ2-2,CASSLAGAVVGELFF,TGTGCCAGCAGCTTGGCGGGAGCGGTCGTCGGGGAGCTGTTTTTT
NA,TRBV5-4,NA,TRBJ2-4,CASSSGLLRAKNIQYF,TGTGCCAGCAGCTCCGGACTGTTAAGAGCCAAAAACATTCAGTACTTC